This TCR beta chain emerged from a study of blood T cell dynamics during melanoma immunotherapy. Study-wide background: First-line therapy was either pembrolizumab or nivolumab with ipilimumab for metastatic melanoma. General study points: It remained unknown if the driving T cell clones were melanoma-specific.

About this clone itself: Its antigen remains unidentified.

DNA loading was fixed at 350 ng for all bulk PBMC samples. Libraries were prepared by immunoSEQ multiplex PCR; TCRdb keeps only in-frame clonotypes and omits some of them. The sample records some 8,200 clones, more than 75% being singletons. The time point was: week 3, after first cycle of checkpoint inhibitor. Germline trimming cut 6 bases from V and 3 bases from J; bases unmatched to any gene: 10. CDR1 KGHSH and CDR2 LQKENI come from the germline V gene. The CDR3 extends over 15 amino acids. The sequencing here drew on blood, taken from a patient treated with checkpoint blockade. This sequence was found in a human donor with melanoma. This sequence joins TRBV18 and TRBJ1-2, with 7 bases identical to TRBD1. CDR3 in DNA: TGTGCCAGCTCCCGGGGAGGGGGCGAGGACTATGGCTACACCTTC. Protein: CASSRGGGEDYGYTF.